These T cell receptor beta chains were read from a single sample in a study of control samples from healthy donors and cancer patients. Libraries were prepared by immunoSEQ multiplex PCR; TCRdb keeps only in-frame clonotypes and omits some of them. The sample carries 180,000 or so clones, around 92% recorded once. Specimen: blood. The receptors derive from a woman in her twenties or thirties in good health. CDR3s include the opening cysteine and the closing phenylalanine or tryptophan. The D gene is left open where the match is weak. The size field is filled for only some rows; it gives once, few, many or a size class.

CASRVSGGTEAFF | TGTGCCAGCAGGGTGTCGGGGGGGACTGAAGCTTTCTTT | TRBJ1-1 | - | TRBV2 | -
CASSLGGRGANVLTF | TGTGCCAGCAGCTTGGGGGGGCGTGGGGCCAACGTCCTGACTTTC | TRBJ2-6 | - | TRBV5-8 | -
CASTTGSDEQFF | TGTGCCAGCACTACAGGGTCGGATGAGCAGTTCTTC | TRBJ2-1 | once | TRBV2 | -
CAWSSGGGQPQHF | TGTGCCTGGAGTTCGGGGGGAGGACAGCCCCAGCATTTT | TRBJ1-5 | - | TRBV30 | -
CSVGGHLYNSPLHF | TGCAGCGTTGGGGGACACCTATATAATTCACCCCTCCACTTT | TRBJ1-6 | - | TRBV29-1 | -
CASSQDRGRETQYF | TGCGCCAGCAGCCAGGACAGGGGGCGGGAGACCCAGTACTTC | TRBJ2-5 | - | TRBV4-3 | TRBD1
CASSGDRGETQYF | TGTGCCAGCAGTGGGGACAGGGGGGAGACCCAGTACTTC | TRBJ2-5 | - | TRBV6-4 | TRBD1
CASSRTSGANEQFF | TGTGCCAGCAGCCGGACTAGCGGGGCCAATGAGCAGTTCTTC | TRBJ2-1 | - | TRBV3-1/TRBV3-2 | TRBD2
CATSRDRGQGRDEQYF | TGTGCCACCAGCAGAGATAGGGGACAAGGAAGGGACGAGCAGTACTTC | TRBJ2-7 | once | TRBV15 | -
CATSRDRGGEKLFF | TGTGCCACCAGCAGAGATAGAGGAGGGGAAAAACTGTTTTTT | TRBJ1-4 | - | TRBV15 | -
CAISDPPGDYGYTF | TGTGCCATCAGTGACCCCCCAGGGGACTATGGCTACACCTTC | TRBJ1-2 | - | TRBV10-3 | -
CASTYTGGVGYTF | TGTGCCAGCACTTATACAGGGGGGGTTGGCTACACCTTC | TRBJ1-2 | - | TRBV12-3/TRBV12-4 | TRBD1
CASTGGVNTEAFF | TGTGCCAGCACAGGGGGCGTGAACACTGAAGCTTTCTTT | TRBJ1-1 | - | TRBV7-9 | TRBD1
CASSQDPRDRGENTIYF | TGCGCCAGCAGCCAAGATCCCCGGGACAGGGGAGAAAACACCATATATTTT | TRBJ1-3 | - | TRBV4-1 | TRBD1
CASSYSAGEWYNEQFF | TGTGCCAGCAGTTACTCGGCAGGGGAGTGGTACAATGAGCAGTTCTTC | TRBJ2-1 | - | TRBV6-5 | -
CASSTPGTGSYNEQFF | TGTGCCAGCAGTACCCCCGGGACTGGGTCCTACAATGAGCAGTTCTTC | TRBJ2-1 | - | TRBV28 | -
CASKVEGISPLHF | TGTGCCAGCAAAGTAGAGGGAATTTCACCCCTCCACTTT | TRBJ1-6 | - | TRBV28 | -
CASKTSGGSNEQFF | TGTGCCAGCAAAACTAGCGGGGGCTCCAATGAGCAGTTCTTC | TRBJ2-1 | once | TRBV6-5 | TRBD2
CASSFPGQGSGNTIYF | TGTGCCAGCAGCTTCCCGGGACAGGGCTCTGGAAACACCATATATTTT | TRBJ1-3 | - | TRBV7-9 | TRBD1
CASSQFGGNEQFF | TGCGCCAGCAGCCAATTCGGAGGAAATGAGCAGTTCTTC | TRBJ2-1 | - | TRBV4-1 | -
CASSTPTGTGNGYTF | TGTGCCAGTAGTACCCCCACCGGGACAGGGAATGGCTACACCTTC | TRBJ1-2 | - | TRBV19 | TRBD1
CASSQAGQGGTYEQYF | TGTGCCAGCAGCCAAGCGGGACAGGGGGGCACCTACGAGCAGTACTTC | TRBJ2-7 | - | TRBV4-2 | TRBD1
CASSLRSRANQPQHF | TGTGCCAGCAGCTTAAGATCTAGGGCCAATCAGCCCCAGCATTTT | TRBJ1-5 | - | TRBV11-3 | -
CASGTSDTDTQYF | TGTGCCAGCGGGACTAGCGACACAGATACGCAGTATTTT | TRBJ2-3 | once | TRBV6-4 | TRBD2
CASSPGMETQYF | TGTGCCAGCTCACCAGGGATGGAGACCCAGTACTTC | TRBJ2-5 | - | TRBV18 | -
CASSLQGTDTQYF | TGTGCCAGCAGTTTACAGGGGACAGATACGCAGTATTTT | TRBJ2-3 | - | TRBV28 | -
CASRGFDEKLFF | TGCGCCAGCCGGGGGTTTGATGAAAAACTGTTTTTT | TRBJ1-4 | - | TRBV10-1 | -
CSVVGGSSYNEQFF | TGCAGCGTTGTGGGCGGGAGCTCCTACAATGAGCAGTTCTTC | TRBJ2-1 | once | TRBV29-1 | TRBD2
CASSRPSGGDTEAFF | TGTGCCAGCAGTCGACCTTCAGGGGGGGACACTGAAGCTTTCTTT | TRBJ1-1 | once | TRBV27 | TRBD1
CASSLGPTGSSGANVLTF | TGCGCCAGCAGCTTGGGCCCGACAGGGAGCTCTGGGGCCAACGTCCTGACTTTC | TRBJ2-6 | - | TRBV5-1 | TRBD1
CASSLGAGMYNEQFF | TGTGCCAGCAGCTTAGGAGCAGGGATGTACAATGAGCAGTTCTTC | TRBJ2-1 | - | TRBV7-9 | -
CASSWGTDSNQPQHF | TGTGCCAGCAGTTGGGGGACGGATAGCAATCAGCCCCAGCATTTT | TRBJ1-5 | - | TRBV28 | -
CASSSPTGTAYEQYF | TGTGCCAGCAGTTCCCCCACCGGGACAGCCTACGAGCAGTACTTC | TRBJ2-7 | - | TRBV28 | TRBD1
CASSGTGDEQYF | TGTGCCAGCAGTGGGACAGGGGACGAGCAGTACTTC | TRBJ2-7 | - | TRBV2 | TRBD1
CASSQEAGGHTEAFF | TGCGCCAGCAGCCAAGAAGCTGGGGGGCACACTGAAGCTTTCTTT | TRBJ1-1 | - | TRBV4-3 | -
CASSLLTGNQPQHF | TGTGCCAGCAGCTTGTTGACGGGTAATCAGCCCCAGCATTTT | TRBJ1-5 | - | TRBV5-8 | -
CASGLVRTDYYSNQPQHF | TGTGCTAGTGGTTTGGTTCGGACAGACTACTATAGCAATCAGCCCCAGCATTTT | TRBJ1-5 | - | TRBV12-5 | -
CASSRQGDSNQPQHF | TGTGCCAGCAGTCGACAGGGGGATAGCAATCAGCCCCAGCATTTT | TRBJ1-5 | - | TRBV7-2 | TRBD1
CASSSSPGAGEQYF | TGTGCCAGCAGCTCGTCGCCGGGGGCGGGAGAGCAGTACTTC | TRBJ2-7 | few | TRBV7-3 | -
CASRPDTSGANVLTF | TGTGCCAGCAGACCGGACACCTCTGGGGCCAACGTCCTGACTTTC | TRBJ2-6 | - | TRBV28 | -
CATSRLAGGYNEQFF | TGTGCCACCAGCCGACTAGCGGGAGGTTACAATGAGCAGTTCTTC | TRBJ2-1 | - | TRBV24-1 | TRBD2